This is a list of T cell receptor beta chains from one sample in a study of memory CD8 T cells in hepatitis C reinfection. The assay was immunoSEQ multiplex PCR, and TCRdb's table has in-frame clones only and misses some. The data show more than 35,000 clones, 85% to 90% seen once. The sample taken for sequencing was naive CD8+ T cells sorted from blood. These receptors were collected from a man aged 18 to 29 with hepatitis C virus infection. CDR3s include the opening cysteine and the closing phenylalanine or tryptophan. Each record gives: D gene, J gene, clone size, V gene, CDR3 protein, CDR3 DNA. A D gene is named only where the DNA matches it firmly. Size is omitted from some rows. Given values are once, few, many or a class for expanded clones.

>TRBD1|TRBJ1-1|-|TRBV5-1
CASSPNPTFDRGPDTEAFF
TGCGCCAGCAGCCCGAACCCAACCTTTGACAGGGGGCCGGACACTGAAGCTTTCTTT
>TRBD1|TRBJ1-1|-|TRBV28
CASSFRRTGGAFF
TGTGCCAGCAGTTTTCGCCGAACAGGGGGAGCTTTCTTT
>-|TRBJ2-3|-|TRBV30
CAWSDSDTQYF
TGTGCCTGGAGTGACTCGGATACGCAGTATTTT
>TRBD2|TRBJ2-1|once|TRBV4-1
CASSQVGASGNNEQFF
TGCGCCAGCAGCCAAGTGGGGGCTAGCGGGAACAATGAGCAGTTCTTC
>TRBD2|TRBJ2-7|-|TRBV15
CATSRDLAASSYEQYF
TGTGCCACCAGCAGAGATCTAGCGGCGAGCTCCTACGAGCAGTACTTC
>-|TRBJ2-7|-|TRBV4-1
CASSQDLGRPSYEQYF
TGCGCCAGCAGCCAAGATCTGGGGCGGCCGTCCTACGAGCAGTACTTC
>-|TRBJ2-7|-|TRBV28
CATLATTGEQYF
TGTGCCACGCTAGCGACTACGGGTGAGCAGTACTTC
>TRBD1|TRBJ1-1|-|TRBV4-1
CASSSSGGTEAFF
TGCGCCAGCAGCTCCTCAGGGGGCACTGAAGCTTTCTTT
>TRBD1|TRBJ2-7|-|TRBV5-6
CASSPGTGLHEQYF
TGTGCCAGCAGCCCCGGGACAGGGTTGCACGAGCAGTACTTC
>-|TRBJ2-6|few|TRBV13
CASSLVGSGSSGANVLTF
TGTGCCAGCAGCCTGGTGGGATCTGGGAGCTCTGGGGCCAACGTCCTGACTTTC
>TRBD1|TRBJ2-7|-|TRBV11-2
CASSFGTGEVPYEQYF
TGTGCCAGCAGCTTCGGGACAGGGGAAGTTCCCTACGAGCAGTACTTC
>TRBD1|TRBJ1-1|-|TRBV19
CASSIIHRQGANTEAFF
TGTGCCAGTAGTATAATCCATCGACAGGGGGCGAATACTGAAGCTTTCTTT
>TRBD2|TRBJ2-5|-|TRBV6-1
CASSTTSGQETQYF
TGTGCCAGCAGTACGACTAGCGGACAAGAGACCCAGTACTTC
>-|TRBJ1-3|once|TRBV9
CASSVVEGSGNTIYF
TGTGCCAGCAGCGTAGTTGAGGGCTCTGGAAACACCATATATTTT
>TRBD1|TRBJ2-7|-|TRBV5-1
CASSLSGGPGGYEQYF
TGCGCCAGCAGCTTGAGTGGTGGCCCAGGGGGCTACGAGCAGTACTTC
>TRBD1|TRBJ1-6|once|TRBV15
CATSIGDSYNSPLHF
TGTGCCACCAGCATTGGGGACAGCTATAATTCACCCCTCCACTTT
>-|TRBJ1-1|-|TRBV29-1
CSVGSLMNTEAFF
TGCAGCGTTGGAAGCTTAATGAACACTGAAGCTTTCTTT
>TRBD2|TRBJ2-1|-|TRBV28
CASSLLGSGASASSYNEQFF
TGTGCCAGCAGTTTATTAGGTAGCGGGGCTTCAGCCAGCTCCTACAATGAGCAGTTCTTC
>-|TRBJ2-7|-|TRBV19
CASSPSGITYEQYF
TGTGCCAGTAGCCCCTCAGGCATCACCTACGAGCAGTACTTC
>-|TRBJ2-2|-|TRBV7-9
CASSLGGDGRNTGELFF
TGTGCCAGCAGCTTAGGCGGGGACGGGCGAAACACCGGGGAGCTGTTTTTT
>TRBD2|TRBJ2-5|-|TRBV5-4
CASSVWTSGKETQYF
TGTGCCAGCAGCGTGTGGACTAGCGGGAAGGAGACCCAGTACTTC
>TRBD1|TRBJ1-2|few|TRBV6-5
CASSYGRGLPNYGYTF
TGTGCCAGCAGTTACGGCAGGGGGCTCCCTAACTATGGCTACACCTTC
>-|TRBJ2-5|-|TRBV11-2
CASSLGTSNEETQYF
TGTGCCAGCAGCTTAGGGACATCCAATGAAGAGACCCAGTACTTC
>TRBD1|TRBJ1-1|-|TRBV4-3
CASSPTGTENTEAFF
TGCGCCAGCAGCCCCACCGGGACAGAGAACACTGAAGCTTTCTTT
>TRBD2|TRBJ2-5|once|TRBV4-1
CASSPTPGLAGVQETQYF
TGCGCCAGCAGCCCCACTCCGGGACTAGCGGGGGTCCAAGAGACCCAGTACTTC
>-|TRBJ1-1|once|TRBV27
CASSLGSGGTEAFF
TGTGCCAGCAGTTTGGGGAGCGGGGGCACTGAAGCTTTCTTT
>TRBD2|TRBJ2-7|-|TRBV28
CASSSQSGRSSYEQYF
TGTGCCAGCAGTTCCCAAAGCGGGAGGAGCTCCTACGAGCAGTACTTC
>-|TRBJ1-3|-|TRBV9
CASSALTDSGNTIYF
TGTGCCAGCAGCGCCCTGACAGACTCTGGAAACACCATATATTTT
>TRBD1|TRBJ1-1|-|TRBV5-1
CASSERDRGNTEAFF
TGCGCCAGCAGCGAGAGGGACAGGGGGAACACTGAAGCTTTCTTT
>-|TRBJ1-1|-|TRBV29-1
CSVEDMADTEAFF
TGCAGCGTTGAAGATATGGCCGACACTGAAGCTTTCTTT
>-|TRBJ2-7|few|TRBV6-6
CASSYEDFEYEQYF
TGTGCCAGCAGTTACGAAGATTTCGAGTACGAGCAGTACTTC
>TRBD2|TRBJ2-1|-|TRBV10-1
CASSEWVAGENEQFF
TGCGCCAGCAGTGAGTGGGTAGCGGGAGAAAATGAGCAGTTCTTC
>TRBD2|TRBJ2-3|-|TRBV5-5
CASSFRAGAFTDTQYF
TGTGCCAGCAGCTTTAGAGCGGGGGCCTTCACAGATACGCAGTATTTT
>TRBD1|TRBJ2-5|-|TRBV13
CASSSKRGPADLETQYF
TGTGCCAGCAGCTCCAAGAGGGGGCCTGCTGACTTGGAGACCCAGTACTTC
>TRBD1|TRBJ1-2|-|TRBV14
CATRGQGDYGYTF
TGTGCCACCCGAGGACAGGGGGACTATGGCTACACCTTC
>-|TRBJ2-7|-|TRBV10-3
CAISESYISYEQYF
TGTGCCATCAGTGAGTCTTACATCTCCTACGAGCAGTACTTC
>-|TRBJ2-1|-|TRBV28
CASRPVVQGNEQFF
TGTGCCAGCAGGCCGGTGGTGCAGGGGAATGAGCAGTTCTTC